Shown below are 3 T cell receptor beta chains from a single sample sequenced in a study of blood T cell repertoires in COVID-19. Repertoires were generated with immunoSEQ multiplex PCR, while TCRdb's copy carries only in-frame clones and drops some. Among approximately 110,000 clones, roughly 81% were seen once, and the ten largest hold 3% to 3.5%. The material sequenced was peripheral blood. The receptors were sampled from a man aged 35 to 55 with acute or convalescent COVID-19.

This clone has a single count. The V call is TRBV11-2, the J call TRBJ1-4; maybe TRBD1 (6 bases). Trimming removed 5 bases at V and 6 bases at J, with 25 bases between. The CDR3 consists of 18 residues. The germline CDR1 and CDR2 sequences are SGHAT and FQNNGV. The CDR3 nucleotides read TGTGCCAGCAGCCCGGGCGTCTTGGGGGCCCGATTTGATGAAAAACTGTTTTTT. Translated, it gives CASSPGVLGARFDEKLFF.

The J gene is TRBJ2-3, the V gene TRBV14; 7 bases agree with TRBD2. CDR3 length: 17 amino acids. Germline values: CDR1 SGHDN, CDR2 FVKESK. Trimming removed 1 base from V and 3 bases from J; junction bases left unmatched: 10. DNA for the CDR3: TGTGCCAGCAGCCAAGCAATCTGGCGGGGAGGGACAGATACGCAGTATTTT. Its protein is CASSQAIWRGGTDTQYF.

This clone was picked up a small number of times. V gene TRBV4-1 combines with J gene TRBJ1-5; 7 bases fit TRBD1. CDR1 is MGHRA and CDR2 is YSYEKL in the germline V gene. V was clipped by 5 bases and J by 6 bases; unmatched bases: 7. The CDR3 is 14 residues long. In DNA, the CDR3 is TGCGCCAGCAGCTCACAGGGGTTAGGTCAGCCCCAGCATTTT. Translated: CASSSQGLGQPQHF.